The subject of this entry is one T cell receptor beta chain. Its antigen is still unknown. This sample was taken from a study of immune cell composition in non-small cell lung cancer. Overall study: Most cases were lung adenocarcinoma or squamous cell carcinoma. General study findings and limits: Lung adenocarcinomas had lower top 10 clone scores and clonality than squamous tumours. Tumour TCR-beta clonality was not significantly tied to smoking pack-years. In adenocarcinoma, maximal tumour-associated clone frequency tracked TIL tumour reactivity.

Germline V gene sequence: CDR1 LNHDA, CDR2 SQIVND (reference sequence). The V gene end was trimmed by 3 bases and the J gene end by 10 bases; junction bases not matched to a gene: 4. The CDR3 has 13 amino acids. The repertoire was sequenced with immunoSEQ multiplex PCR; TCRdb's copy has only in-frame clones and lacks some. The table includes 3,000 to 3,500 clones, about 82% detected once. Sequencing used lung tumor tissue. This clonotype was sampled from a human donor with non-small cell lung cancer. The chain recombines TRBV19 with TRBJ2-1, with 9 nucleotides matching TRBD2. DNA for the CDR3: TGTGCCAGTAGTATCCAAACTAGCGGGGAGCAGTTCTTC. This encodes CASSIQTSGEQFF.